This TCR beta chain stems from a study of blood T cell repertoires in COVID-19. Whole-study context: The United States, Italy and Spain supplied acute and convalescent COVID-19 samples. The analysed material was cDNA or gDNA that came from T cells, B-cell-depleted T cells, or PBMCs.

The ends were cut back, 1 base at V and 2 bases at J, with 9 bases in the middle. The germline V gene encodes CDR1 SGHTA and CDR2 FQGNSA. CDR3 size: 15 residues. Here immunoSEQ multiplex PCR was the method, and the copy in TCRdb shows in-frame clones only, minus some. The repertoire holds fewer than 350,000 clones, 85% seen once, with 1.9% in the top ten. The specimen was PBMCs or T cells enriched from blood (not recorded which). The TCR comes from a woman aged 30 to 39 who had been exposed to COVID-19. J is TRBJ1-5 and V is TRBV7-2; no definite D call. This chain's CDR3 is CASSLGGVGNQPQHF. Here the CDR3 DNA reads TGTGCCAGCAGCTTAGGAGGAGTAGGCAATCAGCCCCAGCATTTT.